This TCR beta chain is from a study of blood T cell repertoires in COVID-19 (dated by TCRdb to 2020 to 2021). In terms of the full investigation: Collaborator samples came from the United States, Italy and Spain and covered acute and convalescent phases of COVID-19. The samples were drawn from the first 160 participants of the ongoing ImmuneRACE study and from over a thousand subjects provided by 6 global collaborators. The material from the prospective study consisted of cDNA or gDNA derived from T cells, B-cell-depleted T cells, or PBMCs. Where available, HLA class I and class II types were taken from metadata supplied by the sample provider and were not determined by assay-based typing. The repertoires were released in a freely available public database intended as a resource for research on the immune response to SARS-CoV-2. Subjects who had been exposed to COVID-19, were actively infected with it, or had recovered from it provided the deeply sampled blood TCRbeta repertoires that made up the dataset. Nearly every sample came with metadata listing a de-identified subject ID, COVID-19 status, age in years and sex.

At one collaborating source in Seattle, patients were enrolled during active infection and were followed longitudinally through the course of disease. Each collaborating institution followed its own protocols to collect whole blood in K2EDTA tubes. For TCRbeta analysis, collaborators shipped samples as frozen whole blood, isolated PBMCs, or DNA extracted from either of those sample types. V sheds 4 bases and J sheds 2 bases, leaving 27 bases between their ends. There are 19 amino acids in the CDR3, from cysteine to phenylalanine inclusive. Of the read, only the CDR3 DNA is kept; its 57 bases are in frame from base 1. CDR1 and CDR2, looked up from the germline V gene (reference sequence), are SEHNR and FQNEAQ. The paper as a whole reports these results and caveats: The amount of clinical and demographic metadata varied by source and participant and was provided uncurated.

The immunoSEQ Assay, a bias-controlled multiplex PCR, was used to amplify TCRbeta CDR3 regions from genomic DNA. The paper's data handling went like this. Nucleated cell counts per sample were estimated from amplification of reference gene primers within the assay. Sequence reads were collapsed and filtered to measure the absolute abundance of every unique TCRbeta CDR3 rearrangement. For each sample, productive Simpson clonality was calculated by taking the square root of Simpson's diversity index across productive rearrangements. TCRdb mirrors the immuneACCESS table, restricted to in-frame sequences. Some clones are absent from its copies; in checked studies, under half trace to an unresolved V gene, and the reason for the others is unknown. That table furnishes V, J and clone size, whereas the DNA furnished D and trimming. The sample contains 120,000 to 150,000 clones, roughly nine tenths of them found a single time. The ten largest clones take up roughly 2.5% of the sample.

With respect to this clone: Its recognized antigen is unknown. It has no much larger one-base neighbor in the sample; base qualities were not kept.

The specimen sequenced was peripheral blood. The source of this sequence is a human donor with COVID-19, enrolled during active disease. The donor label of this sample is uncertain. This receptor chain uses TRBV7-9 and TRBJ2-7; tentative D gene TRBD2, with 6 bases matching. At the DNA level, the sequence is TGTGCCAGCAGCTCCGACTCGGGACTCCCGGACGGTCGAACCTACGAGCAGTACTTC. This translates into CASSSDSGLPDGRTYEQYF.